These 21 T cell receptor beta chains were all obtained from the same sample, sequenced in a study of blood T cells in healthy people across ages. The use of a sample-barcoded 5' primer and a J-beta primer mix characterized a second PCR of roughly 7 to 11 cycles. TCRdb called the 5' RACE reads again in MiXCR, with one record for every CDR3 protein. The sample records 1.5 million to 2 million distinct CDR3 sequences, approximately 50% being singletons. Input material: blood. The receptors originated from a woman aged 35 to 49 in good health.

The CDR3 coding sequence is TGTGCCAGCAGCTTCGGGAGCGAATTTTACTATGGCTACACCTTC. Its protein is CASSFGSEFYYGYTF. The rearrangement uses TRBV7-2 and TRBJ1-2; D remains unclear. The CDR3 covers 15 residues. V dropped 3 bases and J dropped 3 bases, with 14 bases sitting between them. The germline gives CDR1 SGHTA, CDR2 FQGNSA.

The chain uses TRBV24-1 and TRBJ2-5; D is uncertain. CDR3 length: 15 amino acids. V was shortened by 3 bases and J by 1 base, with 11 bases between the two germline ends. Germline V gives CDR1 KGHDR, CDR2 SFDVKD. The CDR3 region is CATSDTIGSQETQYF. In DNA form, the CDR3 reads TGTGCCACCAGTGATACTATCGGCAGCCAAGAGACCCAGTACTTC.

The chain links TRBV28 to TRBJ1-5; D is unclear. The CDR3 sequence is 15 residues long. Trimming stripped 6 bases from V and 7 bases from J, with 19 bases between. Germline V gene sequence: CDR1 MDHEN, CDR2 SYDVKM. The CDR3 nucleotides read TGTGCCAGCAGCTTCTCTTTTACTTCGGAACAGCCCCAGCATTTT. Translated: CASSFSFTSEQPQHF.

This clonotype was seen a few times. The CDR3: CASSLSQVGEQFF. CDR3 DNA sequence: TGTGCCAGCAGCTTATCGCAAGTTGGGGAGCAGTTCTTC. The genes are TRBV7-2 and TRBJ2-1; D remains unclear. Germline CDR1 reads SGHTA; CDR2 reads FQGNSA. This CDR3 is built from 13 residues. Trimming stripped 2 bases from V and 10 bases from J, with 12 bases between.

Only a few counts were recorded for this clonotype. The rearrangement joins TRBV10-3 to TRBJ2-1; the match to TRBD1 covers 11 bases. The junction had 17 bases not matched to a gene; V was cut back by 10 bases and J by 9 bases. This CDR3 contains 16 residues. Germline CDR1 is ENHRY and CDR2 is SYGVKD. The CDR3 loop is CATTAPGTGGHSEQFF. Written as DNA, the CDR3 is TGTGCCACCACTGCGCCCGGGACAGGGGGTCATAGTGAGCAGTTCTTC.

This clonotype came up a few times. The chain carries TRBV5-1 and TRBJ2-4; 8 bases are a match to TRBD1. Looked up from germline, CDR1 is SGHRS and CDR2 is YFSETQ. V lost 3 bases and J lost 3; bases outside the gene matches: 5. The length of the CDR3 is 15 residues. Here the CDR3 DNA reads TGCGCCAGCAGCTCTACGACAGGGGTCAAAAACATTCAGTACTTC. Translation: CASSSTTGVKNIQYF.

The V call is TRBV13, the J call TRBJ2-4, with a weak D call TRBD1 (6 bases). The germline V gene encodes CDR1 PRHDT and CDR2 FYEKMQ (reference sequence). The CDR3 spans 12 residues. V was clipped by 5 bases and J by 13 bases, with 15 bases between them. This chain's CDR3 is CASSQGRGSQYF. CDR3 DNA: TGTGCCAGCAGCCAGGGCAGGGGATCCCAGTACTTC.

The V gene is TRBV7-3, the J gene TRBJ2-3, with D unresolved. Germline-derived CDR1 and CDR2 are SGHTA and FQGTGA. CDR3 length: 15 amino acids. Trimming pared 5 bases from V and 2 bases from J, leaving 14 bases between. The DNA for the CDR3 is TGTGCCAGCAGCCCCCAAAAGGGCGTCACAGATACGCAGTATTTT. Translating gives CASSPQKGVTDTQYF.

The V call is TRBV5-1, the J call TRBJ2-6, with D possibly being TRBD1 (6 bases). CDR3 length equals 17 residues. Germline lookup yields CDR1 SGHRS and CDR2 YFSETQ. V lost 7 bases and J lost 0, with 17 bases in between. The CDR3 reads CASGWTVGSSGANVLTF. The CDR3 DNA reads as TGCGCCAGCGGCTGGACAGTCGGAAGCTCTGGGGCCAACGTCCTGACTTTC.

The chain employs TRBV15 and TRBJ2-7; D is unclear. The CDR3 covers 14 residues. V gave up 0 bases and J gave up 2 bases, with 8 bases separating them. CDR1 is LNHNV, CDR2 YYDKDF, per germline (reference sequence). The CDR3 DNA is TGTGCCACCAGCAGAGATGTTGGGCCCTACGAGCAGTACTTC. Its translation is CATSRDVGPYEQYF.

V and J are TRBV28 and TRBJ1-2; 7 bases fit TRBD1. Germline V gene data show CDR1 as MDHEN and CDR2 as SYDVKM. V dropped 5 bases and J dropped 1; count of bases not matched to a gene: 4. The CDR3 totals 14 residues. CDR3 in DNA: TGTGCCAGCAGTGTAACAGGGGATAACTATGGCTACACCTTC. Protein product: CASSVTGDNYGYTF.

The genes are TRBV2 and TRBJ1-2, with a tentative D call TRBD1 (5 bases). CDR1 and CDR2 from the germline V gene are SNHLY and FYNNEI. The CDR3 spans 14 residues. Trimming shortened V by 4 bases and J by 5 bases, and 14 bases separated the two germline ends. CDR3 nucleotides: TGTGCCAGCAGTGTCGGGGACGGCACATATGGCTACACCTTC. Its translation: CASSVGDGTYGYTF. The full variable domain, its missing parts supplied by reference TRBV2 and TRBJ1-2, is EPEVTQTPSHQVTQMGQEVILRCVPISNHLYFYWYRQILGQKVEFLVSFYNNEISEKSEIFDDQFSVERPDGSNFTLKIRSTKLEDSAMYFCASSVGDGTYGYTFGSGTRLTVV.

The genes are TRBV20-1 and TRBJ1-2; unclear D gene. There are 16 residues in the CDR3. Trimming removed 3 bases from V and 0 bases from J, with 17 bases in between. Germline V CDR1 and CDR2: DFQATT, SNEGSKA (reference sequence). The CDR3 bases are TGCAGTGCTAGTTCAATTGGGTCCGCTGCTAACTATGGCTACACCTTC. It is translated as CSASSIGSAANYGYTF.

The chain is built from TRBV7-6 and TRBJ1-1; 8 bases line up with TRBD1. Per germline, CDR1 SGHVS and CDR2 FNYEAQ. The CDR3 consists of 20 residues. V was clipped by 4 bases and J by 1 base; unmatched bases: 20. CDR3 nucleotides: TGTGCCAGCAGCTCTAACCGGACAGGGAGCACCCACCTAAGGAACACTGAAGCTTTCTTT. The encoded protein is CASSSNRTGSTHLRNTEAFF.

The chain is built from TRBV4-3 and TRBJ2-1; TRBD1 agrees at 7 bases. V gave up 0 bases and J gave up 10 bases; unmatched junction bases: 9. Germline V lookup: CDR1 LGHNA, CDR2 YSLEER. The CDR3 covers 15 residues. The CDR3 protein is CASSQDFEGAGEQFF. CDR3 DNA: TGCGCCAGCAGCCAAGATTTCGAGGGGGCCGGGGAGCAGTTCTTC.

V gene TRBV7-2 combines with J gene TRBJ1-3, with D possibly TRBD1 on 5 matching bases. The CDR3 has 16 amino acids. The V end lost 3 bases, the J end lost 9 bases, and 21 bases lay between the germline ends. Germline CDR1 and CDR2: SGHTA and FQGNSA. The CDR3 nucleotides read TGTGCCAGCAGCTTCGGGGCGTCTGTCTCTGGCGGCACCATATATTTT. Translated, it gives CASSFGASVSGGTIYF.

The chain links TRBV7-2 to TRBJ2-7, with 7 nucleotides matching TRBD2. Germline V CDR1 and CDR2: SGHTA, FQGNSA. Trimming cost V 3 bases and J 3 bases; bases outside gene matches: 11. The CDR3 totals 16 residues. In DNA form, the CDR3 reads TGTGCCAGCAGCTTGAGTACGGGGGGTGTATTCTACGAGCAGTACTTC. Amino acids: CASSLSTGGVFYEQYF.

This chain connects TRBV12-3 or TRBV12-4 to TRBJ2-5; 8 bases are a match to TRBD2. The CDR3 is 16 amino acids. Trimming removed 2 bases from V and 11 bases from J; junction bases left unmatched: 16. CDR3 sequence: CASSLNSGEMRNEQYF. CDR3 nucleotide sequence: TGTGCCAGCAGTTTAAATAGCGGGGAAATGAGGAATGAGCAGTACTTC.

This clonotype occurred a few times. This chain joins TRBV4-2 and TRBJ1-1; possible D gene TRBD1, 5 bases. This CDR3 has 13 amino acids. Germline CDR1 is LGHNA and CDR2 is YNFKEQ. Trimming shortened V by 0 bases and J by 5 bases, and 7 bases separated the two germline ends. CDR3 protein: CASSQDEGTEAFF. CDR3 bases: TGTGCCAGCAGCCAAGACGAGGGGACTGAAGCTTTCTTT.

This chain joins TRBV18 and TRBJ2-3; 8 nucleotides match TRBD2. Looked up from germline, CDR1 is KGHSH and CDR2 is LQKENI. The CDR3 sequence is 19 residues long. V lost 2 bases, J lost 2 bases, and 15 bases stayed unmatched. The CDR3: CASSPRLAGASISTDTQYF. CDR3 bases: TGTGCCAGCTCACCAAGGCTAGCGGGCGCCTCAATTTCCACAGATACGCAGTATTTT.

This chain's CDR3 is CASSVDYTDTQYF. The CDR3 DNA follows: TGTGCCAGCAGCGTAGACTACACAGATACGCAGTATTTT. The J gene is TRBJ2-3, the V gene TRBV9; D is unclear. The germline V gene encodes CDR1 SGDLS and CDR2 YYNGEE. The V and J ends lost 0 bases and 2 bases respectively, with 4 bases between them. The CDR3 consists of 13 residues.